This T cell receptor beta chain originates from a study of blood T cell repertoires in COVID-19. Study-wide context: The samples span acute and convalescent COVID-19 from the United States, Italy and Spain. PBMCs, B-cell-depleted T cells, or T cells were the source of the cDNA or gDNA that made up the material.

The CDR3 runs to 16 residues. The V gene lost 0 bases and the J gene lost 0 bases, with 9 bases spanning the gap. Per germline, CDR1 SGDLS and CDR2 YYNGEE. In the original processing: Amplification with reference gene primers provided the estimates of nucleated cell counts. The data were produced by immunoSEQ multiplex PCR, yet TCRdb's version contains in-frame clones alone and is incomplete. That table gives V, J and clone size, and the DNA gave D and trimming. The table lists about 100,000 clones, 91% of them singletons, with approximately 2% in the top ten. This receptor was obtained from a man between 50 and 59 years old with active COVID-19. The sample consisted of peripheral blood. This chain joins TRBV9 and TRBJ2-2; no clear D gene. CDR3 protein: CASSVVVGANTGELFF. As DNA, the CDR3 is TGTGCCAGCAGCGTAGTAGTGGGCGCGAACACCGGGGAGCTGTTTTTT.